Following are 30 T cell receptor beta chains from one sample sequenced in a study of T-cell memory formation after mild COVID-19. One entry per CDR3 protein, called by TCRdb with MiXCR from the 5' RACE reads. Among 200,000 to 250,000 distinct CDR3 sequences listed, 15% were seen once. Sequencing was performed on PBMCs or a T cell subset sorted from them (not recorded which). These receptors all come from an adult woman who had mild COVID-19 (a few samples of this study predate the infection). Cell type and time point are not known.

V gene TRBV10-3 combines with J gene TRBJ2-6; D possibly corresponds to TRBD2 (5 bases). The CDR3 spans 14 residues. Per germline, CDR1 ENHRY and CDR2 SYGVKD. V was trimmed by 6 bases and J by 2 bases, leaving 8 bases between them. CDR3 in DNA: TGTGCCATCAGCGGGGTCGCTGGGGCCAACGTCCTGACTTTC. Residues: CAISGVAGANVLTF.

This clonotype has ten or more counts. The rearrangement uses TRBV24-1 and TRBJ2-1; D is uncertain. CDR1 KGHDR and CDR2 SFDVKD come from the germline V gene. The CDR3 is 11 residues long. V lost 7 bases to trimming and J lost 10 bases, with 10 bases between them. The CDR3 DNA follows: TGTGCCACCAGCAGCCCGAGGGAGCAGTTCTTC. It encodes CATSSPREQFF.

This clonotype came up a few times. The V gene is TRBV6-2 or TRBV6-3, the J gene TRBJ1-5; D possibly corresponds to TRBD1 (6 bases). Trimming took 2 bases from V and 5 from J, leaving 16 bases between them. Germline V gene data show CDR1 as MNHEY and CDR2 as SVGEGT. The CDR3 runs 16 residues. CDR3 nucleotides: TGTGCCAGCAGTTACGACAATCGGGCAGGGGATCAGCCCCAGCATTTT. Amino acid sequence: CASSYDNRAGDQPQHF.

Only a few counts were recorded for this clonotype. In DNA, the CDR3 is TGTGCCACCAGTGATCTGACAGGGACTGAAGCTTTCTTT. Its translation: CATSDLTGTEAFF. V is TRBV24-1 and J is TRBJ1-1; the match to TRBD1 covers 7 bases. CDR3 size: 13 residues. V trimming: 3 bases; J trimming: 5 bases; junction bases outside the gene matches: 2. CDR1 and CDR2 (germline): KGHDR, SFDVKD.

This clonotype has more than one count but fewer than ten. The rearrangement uses TRBV7-9 and TRBJ1-2; TRBD1 matches 7 bases. This CDR3 has 15 amino acids. Germline values: CDR1 SEHNR, CDR2 FQNEAQ (reference sequence). V shed 4 bases and J 7 bases; nucleotides not matched to a gene: 12. DNA for the CDR3: TGTGCCAGCAGCTACTCGGGGGGAGGGACAGTTGGCTACACCTTC. Amino acid sequence: CASSYSGGGTVGYTF.

This clonotype was seen ten or more times. The rearrangement uses TRBV12-3 or TRBV12-4 and TRBJ2-5; TRBD1 matches at 12 bases. The ends lost 8 bases at V and 5 bases at J; junction bases unmatched: 3. The CDR3 extends over 13 amino acids. Here the CDR3 DNA reads TGTGCCAGCGGGACAGGGGGCCACGAGACCCAGTACTTC. Protein: CASGTGGHETQYF.

This clonotype was seen only once. The CDR3: CASSRRDFSDTQYF. CDR3 DNA sequence: TGTGCCAGCAGCCGAAGGGACTTTTCAGATACGCAGTATTTT. The chain links TRBV7-2 to TRBJ2-3; a weak D match, TRBD2 (6 bases). Germline V gene sequence: CDR1 SGHTA, CDR2 FQGNSA. V lost 5 bases and J 4 bases, leaving 13 bases between the germline ends. The CDR3 runs 14 residues.

This rearrangement joins TRBV5-1 to TRBJ2-7; possibly TRBD1 for D (5 bases). CDR1 and CDR2 from the germline V gene are SGHRS and YFSETQ. V lost 5 bases and J 4 bases, leaving 19 bases between the germline ends. The CDR3 contains 15 residues. CDR3 protein: CASRSQGLGEYEQYF. For the CDR3, the DNA is TGCGCCAGCAGATCTCAGGGTTTAGGAGAGTACGAGCAGTACTTC.

The rearrangement uses TRBV24-1 and TRBJ2-1; the D gene is possibly TRBD1 (5 bases). V was pared by 4 bases and J by 0 bases, with 18 bases between. The CDR3 sequence is 18 residues long. In germline, CDR1 is KGHDR, CDR2 SFDVKD. CDR3 region: CATSDSLTQETSYNEQFF. In DNA, the CDR3 is TGTGCCACCAGTGACTCCCTCACACAGGAGACCTCCTACAATGAGCAGTTCTTC.

The chain recombines TRBV20-1 with TRBJ2-1, with TRBD2 identical over 8 bases. The CDR3 contains 15 residues. J lost 5 bases, V lost 3 bases, and 9 bases had no gene match. Germline V gene lookup returns CDR1 DFQATT and CDR2 SNEGSKA (reference sequence). CDR3 in DNA: TGCAGTGCTAGTCGGGGCGGGAGGAACAACAATGAGCAGTTCTTC. It codes for CSASRGGRNNNEQFF.

The chain links TRBV15 to TRBJ2-7; no firm D call. Trimming took off 1 base at V and 3 bases at J, with 13 bases between the two ends. CDR1 is LNHNV, CDR2 YYDKDF, per germline (reference sequence). This CDR3 region has 15 residues. CDR3 protein: CATSRGALRSYEQYF. CDR3 in DNA: TGTGCCACCAGCAGAGGAGCGTTAAGGAGCTACGAGCAGTACTTC. The full variable domain, its missing parts supplied by reference TRBV15 and TRBJ2-7, is DAMVIQNPRYQVTQFGKPVTLSCSQTLNHNVMYWYQQKSSQAPKLLFHYYDKDFNNEADTPDNFQSRRPNTSFCFLDIRSPGLGDTAMYLCATSRGALRSYEQYFGPGTRLTVT.

This clonotype was picked up many times. As DNA, the CDR3 is TGCGCCAGCAGCCCGGGACAGGGAGGAGGGTACCAAGAGACCCAGTACTTC. This translates into CASSPGQGGGYQETQYF. The genes are TRBV5-1 and TRBJ2-5; 9 positions agree with TRBD1. The junction had 10 bases not matched to a gene; V was cut back by 4 bases and J by 0 bases. The CDR3 runs 17 residues. CDR1 is SGHRS and CDR2 is YFSETQ in the germline V gene.

Ten or more counts support this clonotype. The chain is built from TRBV7-3 and TRBJ2-1, with TRBD2 matching over 13 bases. This CDR3 spans 15 amino acids. V gave up 3 bases and J gave up 8 bases; unmatched junction bases: 4. Germline V CDR1 and CDR2: SGHTA, FQGTGA. Here the CDR3 reads CASSLWTSGSDEQFF. For the CDR3, the DNA is TGTGCCAGCAGCTTGTGGACTAGCGGGAGCGATGAGCAGTTCTTC.

The genes are TRBV5-1 and TRBJ1-3; tentatively, D is TRBD1 (5 bases). There are 15 residues in the CDR3. Between the trimmed V and J ends, which lost 5 bases and 3 bases, there was a span of 15 bases. Germline CDR1 is SGHRS and CDR2 is YFSETQ. The CDR3 region has the DNA TGCGCCAGCAGTGACAGTGCTTATCGTGGAAACACCATATATTTT. This gives the protein CASSDSAYRGNTIYF.

The sample holds a few counts of this clonotype. This chain connects TRBV29-1 to TRBJ1-1; maybe TRBD1 (5 bases). V lost 4 bases and J 5 bases, leaving 11 bases between the germline ends. Germline V CDR1 and CDR2: SQVTM, ANQGSEA. The CDR3 covers 12 residues. The CDR3 sequence is CSVAPAGTEAFF. DNA for the CDR3: TGCAGCGTTGCCCCAGCAGGGACTGAAGCTTTCTTT.

The chain couples TRBV5-1 to TRBJ1-1, with D perhaps TRBD1 (5 bases). The CDR3 is made up of 16 amino acids. Trimming left V 3 bases short and J 0 bases short, with 15 bases between. Per the germline V gene, CDR1 is SGHRS and CDR2 is YFSETQ. The CDR3 DNA reads as TGCGCCAGCAGCTCCCGGGACGGAATTATGAACACTGAAGCTTTCTTT. Protein sequence: CASSSRDGIMNTEAFF.

This clonotype was counted once. This rearrangement joins TRBV7-2 to TRBJ2-1; maybe TRBD2 (6 bases). CDR3 length equals 14 residues. From germline, CDR1 is SGHTA and CDR2 FQGNSA. Trimming stripped 5 bases from V and 4 bases from J, with 12 bases between. CDR3 loop: CASSPPEGYNEQFF. The CDR3 bases are TGTGCCAGCAGCCCGCCGGAGGGGTACAATGAGCAGTTCTTC.

At least ten counts were recorded for this clonotype. This chain connects TRBV10-3 to TRBJ2-3; D perhaps matches TRBD2 (5 bases). V lost 6 bases and J 3 bases, leaving 19 bases between the germline ends. Germline CDR1 and CDR2: ENHRY and SYGVKD. The CDR3 covers 16 residues. The CDR3 sequence is CAIRDGGARGTDTQYF. CDR3 coding DNA: TGTGCCATCAGGGACGGAGGAGCTCGAGGGACAGATACGCAGTATTTT.

This clonotype showed up just a few times. This rearrangement joins TRBV7-2 to TRBJ1-3; perhaps TRBD1 as D (6 bases). The V end lost 5 bases, the J end lost 0 bases, and 14 bases lay between the germline ends. From germline, CDR1 is SGHTA and CDR2 FQGNSA. This CDR3 is 16 amino acids long. In DNA, the CDR3 is TGTGCCAGCAGCCCCGCGGTAGGGGGCTCTGGAAACACCATATATTTT. Protein sequence: CASSPAVGGSGNTIYF.

This clonotype has a count of ten or more. The chain's CDR3 is CASSSHRGPVSDTQYF. For the CDR3, the DNA is TGTGCCAGCAGCTCACACAGGGGGCCGGTTTCAGATACGCAGTATTTT. The V gene is TRBV7-2, the J gene TRBJ2-3; 9 bases agree with TRBD1. V gave up 4 bases and J gave up 4 bases; unmatched junction bases: 9. The CDR3 runs 16 residues. The germline CDR1 and CDR2 sequences are SGHTA and FQGNSA.

A single count supports this clonotype. CDR3 coding DNA: TGTGCCAGCAGGGGGACAGGGTTGTCACGGCCCCAGCATTTT. Translation: CASRGTGLSRPQHF. The gene calls are TRBV27 and TRBJ1-5, with TRBD1 identical over 9 bases. CDR3 length equals 14 residues. Germline lookup yields CDR1 MNHEY and CDR2 SMNVEV (reference sequence). The V and J ends lost 6 bases and 9 bases, in that order; junction bases with no gene match: 9.

This clonotype turned up a few times. The rearrangement links TRBV7-2 to TRBJ2-4; D gene ambiguous. The CDR3 has 16 amino acids. CDR1 and CDR2 from the germline V gene are SGHTA and FQGNSA. Trimming took 1 base from V and 9 from J, leaving 19 bases between them. The CDR3 DNA reads TGTGCCAGCAGCTTAGAACCGGCCCTCGTTTCTGGCATTCAGTACTTC. Translation gives CASSLEPALVSGIQYF.

The table lists this clonotype with a few counts. This sequence joins TRBV7-2 and TRBJ1-4; D unclear. Trimming left V 5 bases short and J 8 bases short, with 15 bases between. The CDR3 covers 14 residues. The germline V gene encodes CDR1 SGHTA and CDR2 FQGNSA. The CDR3: CASSLRHSGEKLFF. The CDR3 DNA is TGTGCCAGCAGCCTACGACATAGTGGAGAAAAACTGTTTTTT.

The chain carries TRBV20-1 and TRBJ2-7; TRBD1 or TRBD2 may be the D gene (6 bases each). The germline gives CDR1 DFQATT, CDR2 SNEGSKA (reference sequence). The V end was cut by 3 bases, the J end by 1 base, with 16 bases between. The length of the CDR3 is 15 residues. CDR3 residues: CSARGSGEVSYEQYF. The CDR3 nucleotides read TGCAGTGCTAGGGGCTCAGGGGAGGTATCCTACGAGCAGTACTTC.

The chain has TRBV5-1 and TRBJ1-1, with TRBD1 matching over 7 bases. This CDR3 spans 16 amino acids. Germline values: CDR1 SGHRS, CDR2 YFSETQ. With 0 bases clipped from V and 2 bases from J, the junction kept 7 bases outside the gene matches. This CDR3 reads CASSLEGQTRNTEAFF. CDR3 nucleotides: TGCGCCAGCAGCTTGGAGGGACAGACCCGAAACACTGAAGCTTTCTTT.

Many counts were recorded for this clonotype. The chain combines TRBV20-1 with TRBJ2-7, with TRBD2 as a possible D gene (6 bases). V dropped 6 bases and J dropped 3 bases, with 18 bases sitting between them. The CDR3 is made up of 14 amino acids. Looked up from germline, CDR1 is DFQATT and CDR2 is SNEGSKA (reference sequence). The CDR3 spells CSAIKRVGDYEQYF. In DNA, the CDR3 is TGCAGTGCCATAAAGCGGGTGGGGGACTACGAGCAGTACTTC.

The chain carries TRBV15 and TRBJ1-6; 10 positions agree with TRBD1. V lost 6 bases, J lost 4 bases, and 3 bases stayed unmatched. This CDR3 region has 15 residues. Germline V gene data show CDR1 as LNHNV and CDR2 as YYDKDF (reference sequence). CDR3 region: CATRMDRGYNSPLHF. The CDR3 DNA follows: TGTGCCACCAGGATGGACAGGGGGTATAATTCACCCCTCCACTTT.

This clonotype was observed a handful of times. V is TRBV15 and J is TRBJ1-2, with D unclear. V gave up 0 bases and J gave up 4 bases, with 9 bases separating them. The V gene's germline CDR1 is LNHNV and CDR2 YYDKDF (reference sequence). There are 14 residues in the CDR3. CDR3 coding DNA: TGTGCCACCAGCAGAGACAGGACTTTCTATGGCTACACCTTC. This encodes CATSRDRTFYGYTF.

In its sample, this clonotype was seen a few times. The CDR3 DNA follows: TGTGCCAGCAGCGTAGGGACTATTGCGACCGGGGAGCTGTTTTTT. It specifies CASSVGTIATGELFF. V is TRBV9 and J is TRBJ2-2; perhaps TRBD2 as D (6 bases). V was trimmed by 0 bases and J by 5 bases, leaving 11 bases between them. Germline assignment: CDR1 SGDLS and CDR2 YYNGEE. The CDR3 consists of 15 residues.

As for this clonotype: Germline is not matched at one junction end, which may reflect a read error. The chain employs TRBV7-2 and TRBJ2-7, with D possibly TRBD1 on 5 matching bases. CDR3 length equals 14 residues. In germline, CDR1 is SGHTA, CDR2 FQGNSA. The CDR3 sequence is CASSLRNRQYEKYF. In DNA form, the CDR3 reads TGTGCCAGCAGCTTACGGAACCGACAGTACGAGAAGTACTTC.